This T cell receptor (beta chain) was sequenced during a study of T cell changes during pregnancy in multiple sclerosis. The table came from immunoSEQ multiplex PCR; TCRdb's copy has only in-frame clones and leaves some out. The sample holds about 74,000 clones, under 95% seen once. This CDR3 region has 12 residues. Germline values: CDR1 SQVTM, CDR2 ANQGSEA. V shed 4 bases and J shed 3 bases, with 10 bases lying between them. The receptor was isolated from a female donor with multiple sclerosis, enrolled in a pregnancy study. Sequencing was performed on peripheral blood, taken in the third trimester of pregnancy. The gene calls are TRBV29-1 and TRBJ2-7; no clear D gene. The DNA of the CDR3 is TGCAGCGTTGTTGGTGGCAACTACGAGCAGTACTTC. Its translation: CSVVGGNYEQYF.